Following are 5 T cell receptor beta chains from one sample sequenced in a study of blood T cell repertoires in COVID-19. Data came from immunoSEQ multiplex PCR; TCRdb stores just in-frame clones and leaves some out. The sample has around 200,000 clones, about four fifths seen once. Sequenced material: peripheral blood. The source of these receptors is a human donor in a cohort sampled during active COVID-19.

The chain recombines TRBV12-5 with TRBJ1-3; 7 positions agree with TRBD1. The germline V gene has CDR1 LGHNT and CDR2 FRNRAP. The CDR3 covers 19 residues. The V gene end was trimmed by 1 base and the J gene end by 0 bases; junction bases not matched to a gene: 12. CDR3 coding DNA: TGTGCTAGTGGTTTGGGCACCGGGACAGTAGATTACTCTGGAAACACCATATATTTT. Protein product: CASGLGTGTVDYSGNTIYF.

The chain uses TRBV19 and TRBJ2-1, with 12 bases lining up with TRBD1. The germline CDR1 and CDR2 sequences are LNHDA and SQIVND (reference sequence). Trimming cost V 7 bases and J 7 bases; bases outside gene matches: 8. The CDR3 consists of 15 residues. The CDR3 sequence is CASTLGTGGINEQFF. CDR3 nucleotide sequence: TGTGCCAGTACCCTCGGGACAGGGGGCATAAATGAGCAGTTCTTC.

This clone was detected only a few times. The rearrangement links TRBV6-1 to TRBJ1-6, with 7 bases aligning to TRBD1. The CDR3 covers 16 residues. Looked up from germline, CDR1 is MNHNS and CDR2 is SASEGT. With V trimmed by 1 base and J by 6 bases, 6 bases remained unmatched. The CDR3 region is CASSEEGQISNSPLHF. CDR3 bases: TGTGCCAGCAGTGAAGAGGGACAGATTAGTAATTCACCCCTCCACTTT.

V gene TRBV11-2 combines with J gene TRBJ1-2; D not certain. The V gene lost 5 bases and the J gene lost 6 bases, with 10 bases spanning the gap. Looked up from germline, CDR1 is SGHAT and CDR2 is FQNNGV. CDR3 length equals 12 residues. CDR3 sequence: CASSPGLHGYTF. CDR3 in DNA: TGTGCCAGCAGCCCCGGACTTCATGGCTACACCTTC. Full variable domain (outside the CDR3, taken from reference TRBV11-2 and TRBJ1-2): EAGVAQSPRYKIIEKRQSVAFWCNPISGHATLYWYQQILGQGPKLLIQFQNNGVVDDSQLPKDRFSAERLKGVDSTLKIQPAKLEDSAVYLCASSPGLHGYTFGSGTRLTVV.

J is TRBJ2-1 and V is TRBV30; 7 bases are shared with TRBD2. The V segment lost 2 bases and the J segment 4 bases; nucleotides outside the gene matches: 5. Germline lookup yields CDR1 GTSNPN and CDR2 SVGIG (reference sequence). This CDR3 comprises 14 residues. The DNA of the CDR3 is TGTGCCTGGAGTTCCAAGCGGGGATACAATGAGCAGTTCTTC. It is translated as CAWSSKRGYNEQFF.